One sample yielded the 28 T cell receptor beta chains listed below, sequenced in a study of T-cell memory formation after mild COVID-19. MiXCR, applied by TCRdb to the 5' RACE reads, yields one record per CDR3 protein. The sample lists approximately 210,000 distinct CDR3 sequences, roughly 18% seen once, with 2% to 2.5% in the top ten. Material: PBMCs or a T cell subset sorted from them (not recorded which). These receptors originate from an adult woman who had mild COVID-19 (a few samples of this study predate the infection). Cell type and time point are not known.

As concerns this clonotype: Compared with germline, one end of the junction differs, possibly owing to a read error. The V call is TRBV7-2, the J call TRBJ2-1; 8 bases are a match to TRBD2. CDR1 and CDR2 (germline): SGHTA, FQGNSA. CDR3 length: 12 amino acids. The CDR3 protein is CASSLDGRALHW. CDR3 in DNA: TGTGCCAGCAGCTTAGACGGGAGGGCCCTCCATTGG.

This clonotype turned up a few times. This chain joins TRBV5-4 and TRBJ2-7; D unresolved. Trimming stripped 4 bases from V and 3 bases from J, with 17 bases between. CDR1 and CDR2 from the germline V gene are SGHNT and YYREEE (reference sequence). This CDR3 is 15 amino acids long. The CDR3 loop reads CASSPGGFAHYEQYF. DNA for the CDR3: TGTGCCAGCAGCCCCGGTGGCTTCGCGCACTACGAGCAGTACTTC.

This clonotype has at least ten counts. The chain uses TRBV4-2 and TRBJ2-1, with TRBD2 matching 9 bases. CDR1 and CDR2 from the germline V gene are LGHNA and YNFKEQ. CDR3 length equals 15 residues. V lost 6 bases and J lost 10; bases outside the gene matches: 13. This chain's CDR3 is CASSTGSSGVREQFF. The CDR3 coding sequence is TGTGCCAGCAGTACAGGGTCTAGCGGGGTTCGAGAGCAGTTCTTC.

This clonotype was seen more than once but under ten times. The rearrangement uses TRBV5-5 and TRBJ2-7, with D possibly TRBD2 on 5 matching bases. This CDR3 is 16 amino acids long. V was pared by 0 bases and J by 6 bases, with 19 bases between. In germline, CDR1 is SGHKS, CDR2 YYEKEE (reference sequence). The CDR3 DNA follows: TGTGCCAGCAGCTTGGAGGGAGCCCGAAGACGTGGCGAGCAGTACTTC. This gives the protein CASSLEGARRRGEQYF. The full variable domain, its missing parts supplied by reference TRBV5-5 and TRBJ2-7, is DAGVTQSPTHLIKTRGQQVTLRCSPISGHKSVSWYQQVLGQGPQFIFQYYEKEERGRGNFPDRFSARQFPNYSSELNVNALLLGDSALYLCASSLEGARRRGEQYFGPGTRLTVT.

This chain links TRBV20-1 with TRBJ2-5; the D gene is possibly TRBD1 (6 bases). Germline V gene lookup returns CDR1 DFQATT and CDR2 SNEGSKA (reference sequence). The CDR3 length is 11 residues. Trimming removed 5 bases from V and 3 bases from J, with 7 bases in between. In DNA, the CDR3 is TGCAGTGCTTGGACAGAAGAGACCCAGTACTTC. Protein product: CSAWTEETQYF.

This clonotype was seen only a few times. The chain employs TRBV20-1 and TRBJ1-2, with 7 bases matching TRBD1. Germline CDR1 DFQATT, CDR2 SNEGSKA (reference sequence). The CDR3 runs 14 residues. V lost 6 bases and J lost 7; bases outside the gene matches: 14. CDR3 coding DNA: TGCAGTGCCGCCAAACTGACCGCAGGGGGTGGCTACACCTTC. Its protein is CSAAKLTAGGGYTF.

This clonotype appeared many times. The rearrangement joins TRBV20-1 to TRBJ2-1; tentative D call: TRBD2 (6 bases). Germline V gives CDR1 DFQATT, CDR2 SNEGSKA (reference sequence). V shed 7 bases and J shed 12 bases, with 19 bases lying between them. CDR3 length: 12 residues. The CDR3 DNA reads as TGCAGTGGGCTTTTCTTAGCGGTTAGGCAGTTCTTC. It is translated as CSGLFLAVRQFF.

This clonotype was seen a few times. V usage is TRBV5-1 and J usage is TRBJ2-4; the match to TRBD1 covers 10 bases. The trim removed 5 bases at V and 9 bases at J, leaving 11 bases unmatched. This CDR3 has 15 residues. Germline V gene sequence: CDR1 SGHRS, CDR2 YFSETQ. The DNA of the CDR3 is TGCGCCAGCAGTTCGGTCCCCGGACAGGGGGGCATTCAGTACTTC. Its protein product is CASSSVPGQGGIQYF.

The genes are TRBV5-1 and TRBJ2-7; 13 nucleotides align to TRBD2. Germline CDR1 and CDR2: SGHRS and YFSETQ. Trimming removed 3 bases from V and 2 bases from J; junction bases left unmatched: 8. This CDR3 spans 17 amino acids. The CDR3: CASSSSPGTSGTYEQYF. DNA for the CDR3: TGCGCCAGCAGCTCCTCACCTGGGACTAGCGGGACCTACGAGCAGTACTTC.

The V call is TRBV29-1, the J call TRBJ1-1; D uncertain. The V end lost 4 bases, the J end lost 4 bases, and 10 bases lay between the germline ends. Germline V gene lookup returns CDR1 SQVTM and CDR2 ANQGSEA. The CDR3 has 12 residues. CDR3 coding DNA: TGCAGCGTTGCCACGATAGGCACTGAAGCTTTCTTT. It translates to CSVATIGTEAFF.

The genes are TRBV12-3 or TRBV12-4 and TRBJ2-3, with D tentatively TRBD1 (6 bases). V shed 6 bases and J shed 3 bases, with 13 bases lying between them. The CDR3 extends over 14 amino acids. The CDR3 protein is CASRMTGGTDTQYF. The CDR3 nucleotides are TGTGCCAGCAGGATGACAGGTGGTACAGATACGCAGTATTTT.

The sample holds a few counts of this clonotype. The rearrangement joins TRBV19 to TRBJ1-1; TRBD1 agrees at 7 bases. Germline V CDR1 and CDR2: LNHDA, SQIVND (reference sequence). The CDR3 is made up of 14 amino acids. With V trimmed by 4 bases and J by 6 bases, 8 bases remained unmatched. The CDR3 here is CASSRDRVSPEAFF. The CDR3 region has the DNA TGTGCCAGTAGTAGAGACAGGGTTTCCCCTGAAGCTTTCTTT.

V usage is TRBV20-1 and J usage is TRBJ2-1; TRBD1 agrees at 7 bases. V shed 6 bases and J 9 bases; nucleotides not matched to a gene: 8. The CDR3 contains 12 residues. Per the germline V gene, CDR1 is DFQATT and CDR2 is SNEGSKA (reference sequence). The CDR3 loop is CSAEGARSEQFF. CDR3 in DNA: TGCAGTGCCGAGGGGGCCCGCAGTGAGCAGTTCTTC.

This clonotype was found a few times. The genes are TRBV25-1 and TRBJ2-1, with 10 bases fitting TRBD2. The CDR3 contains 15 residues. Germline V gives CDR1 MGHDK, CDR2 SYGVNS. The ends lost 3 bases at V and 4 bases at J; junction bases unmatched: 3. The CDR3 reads CASSDRTSGYNEQFF. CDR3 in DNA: TGTGCCAGCAGTGATCGGACTAGCGGATACAATGAGCAGTTCTTC.

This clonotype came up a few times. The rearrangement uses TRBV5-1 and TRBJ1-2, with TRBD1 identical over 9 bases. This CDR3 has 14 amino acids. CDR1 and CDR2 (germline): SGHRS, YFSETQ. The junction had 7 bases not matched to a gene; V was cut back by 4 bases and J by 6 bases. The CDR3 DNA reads TGCGCCAGCAGCCGCGGACAGGGGATAGATGGCTACACCTTC. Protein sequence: CASSRGQGIDGYTF.

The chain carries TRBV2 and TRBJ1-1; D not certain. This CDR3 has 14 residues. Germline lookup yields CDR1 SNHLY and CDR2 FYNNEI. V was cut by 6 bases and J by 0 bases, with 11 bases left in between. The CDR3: CASRQDRMNTEAFF. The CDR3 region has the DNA TGTGCCAGCAGGCAAGACCGGATGAACACTGAAGCTTTCTTT. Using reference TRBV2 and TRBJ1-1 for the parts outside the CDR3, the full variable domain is EPEVTQTPSHQVTQMGQEVILRCVPISNHLYFYWYRQILGQKVEFLVSFYNNEISEKSEIFDDQFSVERPDGSNFTLKIRSTKLEDSAMYFCASRQDRMNTEAFFGQGTRLTVV.

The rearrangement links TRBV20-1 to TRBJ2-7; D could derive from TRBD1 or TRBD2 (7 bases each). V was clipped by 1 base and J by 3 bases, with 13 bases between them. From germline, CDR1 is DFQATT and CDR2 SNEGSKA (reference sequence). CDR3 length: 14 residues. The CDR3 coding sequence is TGCAGTGCTAGAGGGACTAGGGACAGCTACGAGCAGTACTTC. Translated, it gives CSARGTRDSYEQYF.

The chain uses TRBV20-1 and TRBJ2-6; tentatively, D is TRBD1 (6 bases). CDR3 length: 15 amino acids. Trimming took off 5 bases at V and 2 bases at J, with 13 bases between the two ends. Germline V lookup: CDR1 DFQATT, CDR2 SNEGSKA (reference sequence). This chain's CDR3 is CSAPGTSAGANVLTF. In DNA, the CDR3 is TGCAGTGCTCCCGGGACATCTGCTGGGGCCAACGTCCTGACTTTC.

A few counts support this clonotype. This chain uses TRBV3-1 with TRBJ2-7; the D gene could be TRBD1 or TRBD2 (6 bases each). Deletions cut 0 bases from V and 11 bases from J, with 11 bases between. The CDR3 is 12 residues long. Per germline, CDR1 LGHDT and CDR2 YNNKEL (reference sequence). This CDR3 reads CASSQEGGRKYF. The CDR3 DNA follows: TGTGCCAGCAGCCAAGAAGGGGGGCGTAAGTACTTC.

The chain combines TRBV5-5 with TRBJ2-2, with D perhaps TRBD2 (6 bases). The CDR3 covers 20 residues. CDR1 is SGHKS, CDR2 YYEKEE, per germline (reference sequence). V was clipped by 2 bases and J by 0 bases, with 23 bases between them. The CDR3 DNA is TGTGCCAGCAGCTTTTATCGGGTCTCAGGGCGGGGCCCGAACACCGGGGAGCTGTTTTTT. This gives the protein CASSFYRVSGRGPNTGELFF.

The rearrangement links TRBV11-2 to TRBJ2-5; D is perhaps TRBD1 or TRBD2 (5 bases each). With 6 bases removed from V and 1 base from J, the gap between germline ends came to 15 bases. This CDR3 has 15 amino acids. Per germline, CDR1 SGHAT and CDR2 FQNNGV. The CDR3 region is CASRSPGRPQETQYF. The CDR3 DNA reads TGTGCCAGCAGATCGCCGGGACGCCCCCAAGAGACCCAGTACTTC.

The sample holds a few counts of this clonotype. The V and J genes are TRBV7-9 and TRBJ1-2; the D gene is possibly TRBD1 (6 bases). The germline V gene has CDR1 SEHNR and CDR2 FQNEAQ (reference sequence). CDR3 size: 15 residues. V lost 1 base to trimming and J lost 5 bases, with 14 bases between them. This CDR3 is CASSLDDAGVYGYTF. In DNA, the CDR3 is TGTGCCAGCAGCTTAGACGACGCAGGGGTATATGGCTACACCTTC.

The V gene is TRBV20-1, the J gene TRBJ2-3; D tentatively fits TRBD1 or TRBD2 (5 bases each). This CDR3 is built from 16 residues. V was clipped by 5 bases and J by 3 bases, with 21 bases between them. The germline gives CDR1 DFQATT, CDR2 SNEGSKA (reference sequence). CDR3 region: CSALSLRDPRTDTQYF. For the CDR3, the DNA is TGCAGTGCTTTGAGTCTCCGGGACCCGAGGACAGATACGCAGTATTTT.

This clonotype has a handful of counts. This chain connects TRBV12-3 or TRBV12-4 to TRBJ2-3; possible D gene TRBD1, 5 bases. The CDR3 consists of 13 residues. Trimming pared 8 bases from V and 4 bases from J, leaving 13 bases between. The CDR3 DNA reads TGTGCCAGCGGAAGGGGATCGGCAGATACGCAGTATTTT. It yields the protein CASGRGSADTQYF.

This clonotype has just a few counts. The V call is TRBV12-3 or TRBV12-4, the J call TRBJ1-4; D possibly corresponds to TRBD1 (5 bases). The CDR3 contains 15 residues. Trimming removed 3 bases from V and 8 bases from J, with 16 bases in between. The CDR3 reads CASSLVVQGGEKLFF. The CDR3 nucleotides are TGTGCCAGCAGTTTGGTCGTCCAGGGTGGCGAAAAACTGTTTTTT.

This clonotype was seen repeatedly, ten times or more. CDR3 nucleotides: TGTGCCAGCAGCCCCGGGGACAGCCTCTACGGGGCCAACGTCCTGACTTTC. Translated, it gives CASSPGDSLYGANVLTF. The gene calls are TRBV12-3 or TRBV12-4 and TRBJ2-6; 7 nucleotides align to TRBD1. The CDR3 spans 17 residues. J gave up 4 bases and V 6 bases, and 12 bases lay outside the gene matches.

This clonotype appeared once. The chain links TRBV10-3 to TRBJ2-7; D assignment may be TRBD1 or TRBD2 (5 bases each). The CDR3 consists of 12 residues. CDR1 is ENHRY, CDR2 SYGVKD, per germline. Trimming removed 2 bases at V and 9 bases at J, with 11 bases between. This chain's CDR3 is CAISEPAGTQYF. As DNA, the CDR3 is TGTGCCATCAGTGAGCCAGCCGGGACGCAGTACTTC.

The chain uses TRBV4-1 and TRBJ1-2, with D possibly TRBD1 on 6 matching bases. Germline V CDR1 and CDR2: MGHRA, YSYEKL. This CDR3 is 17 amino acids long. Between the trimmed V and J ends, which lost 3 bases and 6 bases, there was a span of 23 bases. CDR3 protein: CASSHPTGWGGVDGYTF. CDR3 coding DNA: TGCGCCAGCAGCCACCCGACAGGATGGGGAGGGGTGGATGGCTACACCTTC.